The clone carrying this TCR beta chain appeared a few times. The entry originates in a study of neoadjuvant anti-PD-1 for oral cavity cancer. Described time point: after neoadjuvant nivolumab, at surgical resection. Cohort: HPV-negative, locally advanced oral cavity squamous cell carcinoma patients. The assay was immunoSEQ multiplex PCR, and TCRdb's table has in-frame clones only and misses some. The sample includes more than 12,000 clones, nearly 70% seen only once; the top ten take about 3%. Germline-derived CDR1 and CDR2 are SGHRS and YFSETQ. The CDR3 runs 14 residues. J gave up 9 bases and V 10 bases, and 16 bases lay outside the gene matches.

This specimen was PBMCs, taken after nivolumab (anti-PD-1) treatment. The clonotype comes from a person aged 35 to 85 with oral cavity squamous cell carcinoma. The chain links TRBV5-1 to TRBJ2-1, with TRBD2 identical over 7 bases. CDR3 in DNA: TGCGCCGCCGCGGCGGGAGATCGGTTAGGTGAGCAGTTCTTC. Protein sequence: CAAAAGDRLGEQFF.